Below, 4 T cell receptor beta chains from the same sample are listed, as sequenced in a study of PD-L1 blockade in urothelial cancer. Clones were sequenced by immunoSEQ multiplex PCR, and TCRdb holds only the in-frame ones, with some missing. The table has under 40,000 clones, about 93% seen once; the top ten hold approximately 8.3%. The sample in question was PBMCs, obtained around atezolizumab (anti-PD-L1) treatment. Receptors were obtained from a man aged 65 to 85 with urothelial cancer.

This rearrangement joins TRBV6-5 to TRBJ2-7; 12 positions agree with TRBD2. CDR1 MNHEY and CDR2 SVGAGI come from the germline V gene. V shed 6 bases, J shed 2 bases, and the junction held 5 bases outside the gene matches. This CDR3 comprises 15 residues. CDR3 amino acids: CASSRTSGTAYEQYF. CDR3 DNA sequence: TGTGCCAGCAGCCGGACTAGCGGGACCGCCTACGAGCAGTACTTC.

For the CDR3, the DNA is TGCGCCAGCAGCCAAGGGGTAAGCGGGAGTTTGGCAGATACGCAGTATTTT. This codes for CASSQGVSGSLADTQYF. V gene TRBV4-1 combines with J gene TRBJ2-3, with 8 bases lining up with TRBD2. The CDR3 sequence is 17 residues long. The J segment lost 4 bases and the V segment lost 1 base, leaving 10 bases of the junction unmatched. Germline CDR1 and CDR2: MGHRA and YSYEKL.

The genes are TRBV28 and TRBJ1-4; 7 nucleotides line up with TRBD1. CDR1 is MDHEN, CDR2 SYDVKM, per germline. J lost 8 bases, V lost 6 bases, and 9 bases had no gene match. This CDR3 region has 14 residues. The CDR3 bases are TGTGCCAGCAGCCTACAGGGGTTAGGGGAAAAACTGTTTTTT. Translation gives CASSLQGLGEKLFF.

The rearrangement joins TRBV5-1 to TRBJ1-1, with 8 bases aligning to TRBD1. The V gene's germline CDR1 is SGHRS and CDR2 YFSETQ. V shed 4 bases, J shed 4 bases, and the junction held 12 bases outside the gene matches. The CDR3 has 16 amino acids. The CDR3 DNA reads as TGCGCCAGCAGCCCACCTGGACAGGGTAGGGGCACTGAAGCTTTCTTT. As protein: CASSPPGQGRGTEAFF.